This T cell receptor (beta chain) was documented in a study of Ad26.COV2.S vaccination and SARS-CoV-2 variants. The wider study: Dosing was one shot or two shots 56 days apart.

The germline V and J ends were trimmed by 5 bases and 1 base, with 8 bases remaining between them. There are 13 residues in the CDR3. Germline V gene data show CDR1 as SGHAT and CDR2 as FQNNGV. The data were produced by immunoSEQ multiplex PCR, yet TCRdb's version contains in-frame clones alone and is incomplete. Of 300,000 to 450,000 clones in the sample, 70% to 90% were seen once. Sample treatment: roughly 18 received Ad26.COV2.S at low or high dose, single or two shots; 5 received placebo; per-sample allocation not given. Samples came from day 63 after the first vaccine or placebo injection. This specimen consisted of peripheral blood, obtained in a trial of Ad26.COV2.S vaccine versus placebo. This clonotype was obtained from a person between 18 and 65 years old who received the Ad26.COV2.S COVID-19 vaccine or a placebo. The chain uses TRBV11-2 and TRBJ1-1; D is unresolved. The chain's CDR3 is CASSTRGNTEAFF. CDR3 in DNA: TGTGCCAGCAGCACCCGGGGGAACACTGAAGCTTTCTTT.